This T cell receptor beta chain was identified in a study of OX40 agonist ivuxolimab in advanced cancers. Study at large: Prior therapy, whether anti-PD-1, anti-PD-L1 or anti-CTLA-4, was allowed, and 40% had some.

The germline V gene has CDR1 SGDLS and CDR2 YYNGEE. The V end was cut by 3 bases, the J end by 8 bases, with 12 bases between. This CDR3 has 14 amino acids. Some clones are missing from TCRdb's copy, which holds only in-frame ones; the method was immunoSEQ multiplex PCR. The sample holds about 46,000 clones; around 90% are singletons and the top ten take 10% to 15%. The sequence was collected from an adult with an advanced solid tumor such as melanoma, head and neck, liver or kidney cancer. The sample here was CD4+ or CD8+ T cells sorted from blood, taken in a trial of the OX40 agonist ivuxolimab. This chain links TRBV9 with TRBJ1-6; a possible D gene is TRBD1 (6 bases). The CDR3: CASSGTGTYSPLHF. The CDR3 region has the DNA TGTGCCAGCAGCGGCACCGGGACATATTCACCCCTCCACTTT.